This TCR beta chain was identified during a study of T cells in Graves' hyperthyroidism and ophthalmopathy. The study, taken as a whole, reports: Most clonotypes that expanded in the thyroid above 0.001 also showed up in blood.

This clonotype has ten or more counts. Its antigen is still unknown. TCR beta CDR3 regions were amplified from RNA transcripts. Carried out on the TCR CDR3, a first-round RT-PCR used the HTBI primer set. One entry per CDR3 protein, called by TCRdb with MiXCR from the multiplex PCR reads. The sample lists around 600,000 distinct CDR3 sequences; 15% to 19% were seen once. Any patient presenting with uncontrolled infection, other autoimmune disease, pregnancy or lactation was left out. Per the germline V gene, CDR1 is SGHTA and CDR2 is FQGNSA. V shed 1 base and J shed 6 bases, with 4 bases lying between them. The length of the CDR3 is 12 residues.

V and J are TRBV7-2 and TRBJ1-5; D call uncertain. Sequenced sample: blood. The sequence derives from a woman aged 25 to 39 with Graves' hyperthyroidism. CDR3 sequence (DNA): TGTGCCAGCAGCTTAGATCGTCAGCCCCAGCATTTT. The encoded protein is CASSLDRQPQHF. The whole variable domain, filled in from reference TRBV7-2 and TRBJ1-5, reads GAGVSQSPSNKVTEKGKDVELRCDPISGHTALYWYRQSLGQGLEFLIYFQGNSAPDKSGLPSDRFSAERTGGSVSTLTIQRTQQEDSAVYLCASSLDRQPQHFGDGTRLSIL.